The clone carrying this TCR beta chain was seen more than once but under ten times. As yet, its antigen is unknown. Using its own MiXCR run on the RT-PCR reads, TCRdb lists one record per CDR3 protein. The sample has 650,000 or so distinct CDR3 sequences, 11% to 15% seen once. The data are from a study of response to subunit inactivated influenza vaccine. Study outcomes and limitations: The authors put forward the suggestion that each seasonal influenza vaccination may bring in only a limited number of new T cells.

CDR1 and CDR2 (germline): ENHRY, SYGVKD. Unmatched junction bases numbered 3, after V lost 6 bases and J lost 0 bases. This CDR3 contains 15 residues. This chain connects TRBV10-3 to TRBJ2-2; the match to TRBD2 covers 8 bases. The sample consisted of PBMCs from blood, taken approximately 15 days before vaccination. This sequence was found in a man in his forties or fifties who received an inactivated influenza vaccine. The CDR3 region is CAISPGLANTGELFF. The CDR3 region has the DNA TGTGCCATCAGCCCGGGACTAGCGAACACCGGGGAGCTGTTTTTT.